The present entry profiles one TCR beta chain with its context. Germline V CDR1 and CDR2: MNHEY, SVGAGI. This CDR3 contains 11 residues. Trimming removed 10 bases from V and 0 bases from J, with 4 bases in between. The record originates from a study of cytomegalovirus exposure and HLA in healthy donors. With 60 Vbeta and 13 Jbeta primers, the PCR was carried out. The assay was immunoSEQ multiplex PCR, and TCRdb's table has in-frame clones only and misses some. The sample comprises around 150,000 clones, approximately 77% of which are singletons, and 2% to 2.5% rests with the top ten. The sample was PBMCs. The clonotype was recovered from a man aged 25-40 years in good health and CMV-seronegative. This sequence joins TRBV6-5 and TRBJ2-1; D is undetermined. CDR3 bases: TGTGCCACTAGCTCCTACAATGAGCAGTTCTTC. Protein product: CATSSYNEQFF.